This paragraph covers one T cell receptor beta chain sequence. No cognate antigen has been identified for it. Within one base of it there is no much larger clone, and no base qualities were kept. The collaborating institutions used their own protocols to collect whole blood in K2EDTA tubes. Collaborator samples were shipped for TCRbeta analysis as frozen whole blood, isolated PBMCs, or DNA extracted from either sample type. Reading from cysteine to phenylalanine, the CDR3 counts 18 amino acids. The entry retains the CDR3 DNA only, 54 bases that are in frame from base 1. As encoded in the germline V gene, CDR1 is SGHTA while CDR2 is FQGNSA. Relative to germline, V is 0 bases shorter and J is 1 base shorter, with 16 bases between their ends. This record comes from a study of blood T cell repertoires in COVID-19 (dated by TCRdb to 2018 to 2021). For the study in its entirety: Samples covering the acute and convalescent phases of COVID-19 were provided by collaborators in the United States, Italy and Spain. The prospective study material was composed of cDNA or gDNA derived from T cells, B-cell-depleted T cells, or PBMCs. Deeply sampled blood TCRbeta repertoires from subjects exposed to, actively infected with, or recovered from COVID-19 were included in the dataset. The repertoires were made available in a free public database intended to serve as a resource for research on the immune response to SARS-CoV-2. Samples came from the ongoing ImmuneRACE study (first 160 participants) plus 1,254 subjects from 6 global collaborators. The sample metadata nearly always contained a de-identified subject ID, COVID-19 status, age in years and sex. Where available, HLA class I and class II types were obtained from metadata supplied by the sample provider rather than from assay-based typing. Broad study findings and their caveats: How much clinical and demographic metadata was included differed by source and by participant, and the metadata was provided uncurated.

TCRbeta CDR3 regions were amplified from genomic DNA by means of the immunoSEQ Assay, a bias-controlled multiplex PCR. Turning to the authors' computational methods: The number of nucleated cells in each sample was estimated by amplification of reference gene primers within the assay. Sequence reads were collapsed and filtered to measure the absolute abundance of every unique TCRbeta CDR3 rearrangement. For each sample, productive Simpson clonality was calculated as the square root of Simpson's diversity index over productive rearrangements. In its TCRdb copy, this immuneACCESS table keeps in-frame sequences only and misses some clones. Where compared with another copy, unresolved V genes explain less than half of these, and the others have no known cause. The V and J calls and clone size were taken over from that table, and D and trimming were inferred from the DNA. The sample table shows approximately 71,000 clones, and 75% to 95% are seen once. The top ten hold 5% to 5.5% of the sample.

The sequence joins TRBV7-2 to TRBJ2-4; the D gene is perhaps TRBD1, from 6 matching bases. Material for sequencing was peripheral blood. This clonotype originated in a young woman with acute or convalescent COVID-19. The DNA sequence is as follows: TGTGCCAGCAGCTTAGCAGGGGGTTACGGTATGGCCAAAAACATTCAGTACTTC. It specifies CASSLAGGYGMAKNIQYF.